A single sample is the source of the 11 T cell receptor beta chains below, sequenced in a study of blood T cell repertoires in COVID-19. Using immunoSEQ multiplex PCR, the repertoire was profiled, and TCRdb retains in-frame clones only, with some absent. The profile shows 250,000 to 350,000 clones, 80% to 90% of them singletons. The sequencing input was peripheral blood. The receptors here all came from a woman between 45 and 65 years old with acute or convalescent COVID-19.

The chain links TRBV6-5 to TRBJ2-7; a weak D match, TRBD1 (5 bases). V shed 0 bases and J shed 0 bases, with 12 bases lying between them. Germline V gives CDR1 MNHEY, CDR2 SVGAGI. This CDR3 contains 16 residues. CDR3 bases: TGTGCCAGCAGTTACTCGCAGGGAAAGAGCTCCTACGAGCAGTACTTC. It is translated as CASSYSQGKSSYEQYF.

V and J are TRBV5-1 and TRBJ1-3; D gene unclear. Germline lookup yields CDR1 SGHRS and CDR2 YFSETQ. The V end lost 0 bases, the J end lost 4 bases, and 11 bases lay between the germline ends. This CDR3 spans 15 amino acids. CDR3 sequence (DNA): TGCGCCAGCAGCTTGGCCGGGGATAACGGAAACACCATATATTTT. Amino acid sequence: CASSLAGDNGNTIYF.

This clone has only a few counts. V gene TRBV30 combines with J gene TRBJ1-3; D gene unclear. This CDR3 contains 14 residues. Trimming stripped 0 bases from V and 0 bases from J, with 6 bases between. Germline-derived CDR1 and CDR2 are GTSNPN and SVGIG (reference sequence). The CDR3 region is CAWSVGSSGNTIYF. The CDR3 coding sequence is TGTGCCTGGAGTGTCGGGAGCTCTGGAAACACCATATATTTT. Full variable domain (outside the CDR3, taken from reference TRBV30 and TRBJ1-3): SQTIHQWPATLVQPVGSPLSLECTVEGTSNPNLYWYRQAAGRGLQLLFYSVGIGQISSEVPQNLSASRPQDRQFILSSKKLLLSDSGFYLCAWSVGSSGNTIYFGEGSWLTVV.

The chain combines TRBV11-2 with TRBJ1-1, with D maybe TRBD1 (6 bases). V lost 6 bases and J 3 bases, leaving 11 bases between the germline ends. This CDR3 is 13 amino acids long. CDR1 and CDR2 from the germline V gene are SGHAT and FQNNGV. The CDR3 reads CASSSDRHTEAFF. CDR3 in DNA: TGTGCCAGCAGTTCCGACAGGCACACTGAAGCTTTCTTT.

The CDR3 DNA sequence: TGTGCTAGTGGGCGAACCGGACAGGGGAGGGATAGGAACACTGAAGCTTTCTTT. It specifies CASGRTGQGRDRNTEAFF. V is TRBV12-5 and J is TRBJ1-1; 9 positions agree with TRBD1. Germline CDR1 is LGHNT and CDR2 is FRNRAP. The CDR3 loop spans 18 amino acids. The junction had 15 bases not matched to a gene; V was cut back by 6 bases and J by 1 base.

As DNA, the CDR3 is TGTGCCAGTAGTACCGCGACAGGTTCTTTAACAAACACCATATATTTT. Translation gives CASSTATGSLTNTIYF. The genes are TRBV19 and TRBJ1-3, with D possibly TRBD1 on 6 matching bases. Germline values: CDR1 LNHDA, CDR2 SQIVND (reference sequence). This CDR3 is 16 amino acids long. The V end lost 4 bases, the J end lost 6 bases, and 19 bases lay between the germline ends.

The gene calls are TRBV28 and TRBJ1-2, with D unresolved. Per germline, CDR1 MDHEN and CDR2 SYDVKM. V lost 6 bases to trimming and J lost 8 bases, with 19 bases between them. The CDR3 covers 14 residues. CDR3 sequence (DNA): TGTGCCAGCAGCTTTTCAGTGTGGGCGTCCGGCTACACCTTC. Protein sequence: CASSFSVWASGYTF.

The gene calls are TRBV4-1 and TRBJ1-5; maybe TRBD1 (6 bases). The CDR3 is 15 residues long. Germline CDR1 is MGHRA and CDR2 is YSYEKL. V lost 3 bases and J 5 bases, leaving 14 bases between the germline ends. The CDR3 loop is CASSHESDRDQPQHF. DNA of the CDR3: TGCGCCAGCAGCCATGAATCGGACAGAGATCAGCCCCAGCATTTT.

The gene calls are TRBV5-4 and TRBJ2-7; 9 bases map to TRBD2. V lost 4 bases, J lost 1 base, and 9 bases stayed unmatched. From germline, CDR1 is SGHNT and CDR2 YYREEE (reference sequence). The CDR3 contains 16 residues. The DNA for the CDR3 is TGTGCCAGCAGCCCGGCGGGTAGCGGGGGATCCTACGAGCAGTACTTC. It codes for CASSPAGSGGSYEQYF.

For the CDR3, the DNA is TGCGCCAGCAGCTTTATCCCCTTCGGGACAGCAAGTGAAGCTTTCTTT. Amino acids: CASSFIPFGTASEAFF. This chain connects TRBV5-1 to TRBJ1-1, with 7 bases aligning to TRBD1. Per the germline V gene, CDR1 is SGHRS and CDR2 is YFSETQ. The CDR3 extends over 16 amino acids. J gave up 7 bases and V 2 bases, and 14 bases lay outside the gene matches.

The genes are TRBV12-5 and TRBJ1-5; D is uncertain. CDR3 length: 16 residues. V shed 2 bases and J shed 7 bases, with 18 bases lying between them. Germline V gives CDR1 LGHNT, CDR2 FRNRAP. The CDR3 is CASGLFFPGSEQPQHF. CDR3 nucleotides: TGTGCTAGTGGTTTGTTCTTCCCCGGGTCCGAACAGCCCCAGCATTTT.